This TCR beta chain was recovered during a study of blood T cell repertoires in COVID-19. CDR1 is SEHNR and CDR2 is FQNEAQ in the germline V gene (reference sequence). This CDR3 region has 15 residues. The V and J ends lost 6 bases and 11 bases, in that order; junction bases with no gene match: 11. Per the authors' pipeline: For nucleated cells, counts were estimated from reference gene primer amplification. The method was immunoSEQ multiplex PCR; TCRdb's version includes in-frame clones alone and lacks a portion of them. The D gene and trimming were derived from the DNA, and the V and J assignments and clone size from that table. The sample includes 200,000 to 300,000 clones, 80% to 95% of them seen just once.

This TCR was recovered from a person between 18 and 35 years old with COVID-19, enrolled during active disease. The genes are TRBV7-9 and TRBJ2-6, with 9 bases fitting TRBD1. The sample taken for sequencing was peripheral blood. CDR3 region: CASSFRTGDFYVLTF. Here the CDR3 DNA reads TGTGCCAGCAGTTTCCGGACAGGGGACTTTTACGTCCTGACTTTC.